The 32 T cell receptor beta chains below all came from one sample that was sequenced in a study of CD8 T cells in ankylosing spondylitis. The study's findings and limits: A TCR beta motif made of several highly homologous variants seemed typical of ankylosing spondylitis blood.

A single record per CDR3 protein comes from TCRdb applying MiXCR to the 5' RACE reads. Among 400,000 to 450,000 distinct CDR3 sequences, 17% were seen once, and the ten largest hold around 0.92%. Their target antigens are unknown. Sequences were obtained from blood, either unsorted or a sorted T cell fraction (not recorded which). The receptors were gathered from a male donor with ankylosing spondylitis.

A note on this clonotype: Since a much larger clone is just one base distant, this may be a read error. The chain is built from TRBV12-3 or TRBV12-4 and TRBJ2-3, with TRBD1 as a possible D gene (6 bases). The CDR3 runs to 15 residues. V was shortened by 7 bases and J by 0 bases, with 14 bases between the two germline ends. CDR3: CASTPQDSSTDTQYF. DNA of the CDR3: TGTGCCAGCACCCCGCAGGACAGTAGCACAGATACGCAGTATTTT.

This clonotype was picked up a small number of times. The chain uses TRBV5-1 and TRBJ1-2, with 7 bases fitting TRBD1. The trim removed 0 bases at V and 3 bases at J, leaving 8 bases unmatched. This CDR3 region has 16 residues. Germline V gene sequence: CDR1 SGHRS, CDR2 YFSETQ. CDR3 amino acids: CASSLAFGGGYYGYTF. CDR3 bases: TGCGCCAGCAGCTTGGCCTTCGGAGGGGGCTACTATGGCTACACCTTC.

In its sample, this clonotype was seen a few times. The rearrangement joins TRBV20-1 to TRBJ2-3; the D is unclear. Trimming removed 0 bases from V and 4 bases from J, with 8 bases in between. The CDR3 length is 13 residues. CDR1 is DFQATT and CDR2 is SNEGSKA in the germline V gene (reference sequence). This chain's CDR3 is CSARDSRSDTQYF. The DNA of the CDR3 is TGCAGTGCTAGAGACTCTAGGTCAGATACGCAGTATTTT.

The rearrangement joins TRBV5-1 to TRBJ2-1; D is tentatively TRBD1 or TRBD2 (6 bases each). The CDR3 runs 11 residues. Germline V gene data show CDR1 as SGHRS and CDR2 as YFSETQ. Trimming shortened V by 6 bases and J by 6 bases, and 7 bases separated the two germline ends. CDR3 in DNA: TGCGCCAGCAAGGGGGGCAATGAGCAGTTCTTC. This translates into CASKGGNEQFF.

The chain uses TRBV7-3 and TRBJ1-6; 10 bases map to TRBD1. Germline lookup yields CDR1 SGHTA and CDR2 FQGTGA. V lost 0 bases to trimming and J lost 8 bases; unmatched junction nucleotides: 1. The CDR3 loop spans 15 amino acids. This CDR3 reads CASSLTGTGDSPLHF. CDR3 DNA: TGTGCCAGCAGCTTAACAGGGACAGGGGATTCACCCCTCCACTTT. The variable domain in full, with the rest retrieved from reference TRBV7-3 and TRBJ1-6, is GAGVSQTPSNKVTEKGKYVELRCDPISGHTALYWYRQSLGQGPEFLIYFQGTGAADDSGLPNDRFFAVRPEGSVSTLKIQRTERGDSAVYLCASSLTGTGDSPLHFGNGTRLTVT.

The chain joins TRBV11-2 to TRBJ2-2; the D gene is possibly TRBD1 (6 bases). V gave up 0 bases and J gave up 4 bases, with 9 bases separating them. This CDR3 comprises 15 residues. Germline V gene data show CDR1 as SGHAT and CDR2 as FQNNGV. The CDR3 bases are TGTGCCAGCAGCTTAGATCTAGGGGGCACCGGGGAGCTGTTTTTT. Residues: CASSLDLGGTGELFF.

The rearrangement joins TRBV15 to TRBJ1-1; tentative D call: TRBD1 (5 bases). This CDR3 comprises 15 residues. V was cut by 0 bases and J by 0 bases, with 8 bases left in between. Germline V gene lookup returns CDR1 LNHNV and CDR2 YYDKDF (reference sequence). The CDR3 loop is CATSRDGGMNTEAFF. The CDR3 nucleotides are TGTGCCACCAGCAGAGATGGGGGTATGAACACTGAAGCTTTCTTT.

The chain uses TRBV7-9 and TRBJ1-1, with TRBD1 matching over 11 bases. V was clipped by 3 bases and J by 1 base; unmatched bases: 4. Germline V gene sequence: CDR1 SEHNR, CDR2 FQNEAQ (reference sequence). The CDR3 spans 16 residues. CDR3 in DNA: TGTGCCAGCAGCTTTTCCGGGACAGGGGGGAACACTGAAGCTTTCTTT. Its translation is CASSFSGTGGNTEAFF.

The sample holds a few counts of this clonotype. This chain connects TRBV4-1 to TRBJ2-1, with D possibly TRBD1 on 6 matching bases. Deletions cut 3 bases from V and 4 bases from J, with 16 bases between. This CDR3 spans 16 amino acids. Germline CDR1 MGHRA, CDR2 YSYEKL. The CDR3 loop reads CASSQGRGGRYNEQFF. In DNA, the CDR3 is TGCGCCAGCAGCCAGGGTCGAGGGGGAAGATACAATGAGCAGTTCTTC.

This clonotype was found many times. The CDR3 reads CASSRSGLTSGYTF. CDR3 in DNA: TGCGCCAGCAGCCGTTCGGGACTGACTAGCGGCTACACCTTC. The chain combines TRBV4-3 with TRBJ1-2; D perhaps matches TRBD1 (5 bases). CDR1 and CDR2 from the germline V gene are LGHNA and YSLEER. Trimming took 4 bases from V and 8 from J, leaving 17 bases between them. This CDR3 has 14 amino acids.

Ten or more counts support this clonotype. The rearrangement joins TRBV29-1 to TRBJ1-1; 7 bases agree with TRBD1. Germline values: CDR1 SQVTM, CDR2 ANQGSEA. J was trimmed by 4 bases and V by 7 bases; bases with no gene match: 3. This CDR3 spans 11 amino acids. DNA of the CDR3: TGCAGCGGCCGGGACAGCACTGAAGCTTTCTTT. As protein: CSGRDSTEAFF.

The genes are TRBV10-3 and TRBJ2-1; unclear D gene. Looked up from germline, CDR1 is ENHRY and CDR2 is SYGVKD. CDR3 length: 13 residues. V lost 7 bases and J lost 4, with 11 bases in between. CDR3 loop: CAIKSRDYNEQFF. The CDR3 DNA sequence: TGTGCCATCAAATCGAGAGATTACAATGAGCAGTTCTTC.

This chain connects TRBV19 to TRBJ1-2; 7 nucleotides line up with TRBD1. The CDR3 totals 13 residues. With 3 bases clipped from V and 8 bases from J, the junction kept 6 bases outside the gene matches. The germline gives CDR1 LNHDA, CDR2 SQIVND (reference sequence). The CDR3 loop reads CASSIDRVGGYTF. The CDR3 DNA reads as TGTGCCAGTAGTATCGACAGGGTCGGAGGCTACACCTTC. Variable domain in full (rest from reference TRBV19 and TRBJ1-2): DGGITQSPKYLFRKEGQNVTLSCEQNLNHDAMYWYRQDPGQGLRLIYYSQIVNDFQKGDIAEGYSVSREKKESFPLTVTSAQKNPTAFYLCASSIDRVGGYTFGSGTRLTVV.

J is TRBJ1-2 and V is TRBV5-1, with 8 bases matching TRBD1. CDR1 is SGHRS, CDR2 YFSETQ, per germline. Germline trimming cut 4 bases from V and 8 bases from J; bases unmatched to any gene: 7. The CDR3 is 13 amino acids. The CDR3 sequence is CASSHQGAQGYTF. For the CDR3, the DNA is TGCGCCAGCAGCCACCAGGGGGCGCAAGGCTACACCTTC.

V gene TRBV10-3 combines with J gene TRBJ1-1; D is perhaps TRBD1 (5 bases). V was trimmed by 6 bases and J by 1 base, leaving 12 bases between them. Germline V gives CDR1 ENHRY, CDR2 SYGVKD. The CDR3 covers 14 residues. DNA of the CDR3: TGTGCCATCAGGGGGGACCGAAGGAACACTGAAGCTTTCTTT. Translating it yields CAIRGDRRNTEAFF.

In its sample, this clonotype was seen a few times. The chain is built from TRBV20-1 and TRBJ2-6; D may be TRBD2 (6 bases). Germline values: CDR1 DFQATT, CDR2 SNEGSKA (reference sequence). Trimming left V 3 bases short and J 4 bases short, with 16 bases between. This CDR3 is 16 amino acids long. The CDR3 here is CSARRGGSSGANVLTF. In DNA, the CDR3 is TGCAGTGCTAGGCGGGGAGGAAGCTCCGGGGCCAACGTCCTGACTTTC.

This chain links TRBV15 with TRBJ2-7; D is ambiguous. V was trimmed by 0 bases and J by 3 bases, leaving 9 bases between them. The CDR3 has 14 amino acids. CDR1 and CDR2 (germline): LNHNV, YYDKDF (reference sequence). CDR3: CATSRDKVVYEQYF. The CDR3 bases are TGTGCCACCAGCAGAGACAAGGTGGTCTACGAGCAGTACTTC.

The genes are TRBV5-5 and TRBJ2-7, with a weak D call TRBD2 (6 bases). The CDR3 has 15 residues. Trimming took off 2 bases at V and 1 base at J, with 13 bases between the two ends. The germline CDR1 and CDR2 sequences are SGHKS and YYEKEE (reference sequence). DNA for the CDR3: TGTGCCAGCAGCTTTCGGGAGCCCTTATCCTACGAGCAGTACTTC. It is translated as CASSFREPLSYEQYF.

The chain has TRBV2 and TRBJ1-5, with a possible D match to TRBD1 (5 bases). V shed 4 bases and J shed 9 bases, with 10 bases lying between them. Looked up from germline, CDR1 is SNHLY and CDR2 is FYNNEI. This CDR3 comprises 12 residues. In DNA, the CDR3 is TGTGCCAGCAGTGTCCAGGGAGGGCCCCAGCATTTT. Translation: CASSVQGGPQHF.

This clonotype was seen many times. The chain is built from TRBV12-3 or TRBV12-4 and TRBJ2-3, with 7 nucleotides matching TRBD2. J lost 1 base, V lost 7 bases, and 5 bases had no gene match. The CDR3 extends over 14 amino acids. In DNA, the CDR3 is TGTGCCAGCACACGGAGCGGGGGCACAGATACGCAGTATTTT. Amino acids: CASTRSGGTDTQYF.

V is TRBV3-1 and J is TRBJ1-2, with D perhaps TRBD1 (6 bases). The germline V gene encodes CDR1 LGHDT and CDR2 YNNKEL (reference sequence). Trimming removed 5 bases at V and 0 bases at J, with 22 bases between. CDR3 size: 18 residues. The DNA of the CDR3 is TGTGCCAGCAGCATAGCCGGGACAAACACTCCTACTAACTATGGCTACACCTTC. Translating it yields CASSIAGTNTPTNYGYTF.

This clonotype was counted between two and nine times. This chain uses TRBV11-2 with TRBJ2-7, with TRBD2 matching over 11 bases. The germline gives CDR1 SGHAT, CDR2 FQNNGV. CDR3 size: 16 residues. After removal of 4 bases from V and 2 bases from J, the junction contained 7 bases not matched to a gene. Here the CDR3 reads CASSSGLADLPYEQYF. CDR3 coding DNA: TGTGCCAGCAGCTCGGGACTAGCGGACTTACCCTACGAGCAGTACTTC.

This clonotype was seen more than once but under ten times. This sequence joins TRBV3-1 and TRBJ2-3; D possibly matches TRBD1 or TRBD2 (6 bases each). Trimming stripped 5 bases from V and 4 bases from J, with 16 bases between. Germline CDR1 reads LGHDT; CDR2 reads YNNKEL (reference sequence). The CDR3 totals 15 residues. The CDR3 sequence: CASSSGPGGADTQYF. The CDR3, as DNA: TGTGCCAGCAGCTCCGGCCCCGGGGGCGCAGATACGCAGTATTTT.

In this sample, this clonotype turned up a few times. This rearrangement joins TRBV3-1 to TRBJ2-7, with D perhaps TRBD2 (6 bases). Trimming cost V 1 base and J 3 bases, with 13 bases left between them. CDR1 and CDR2 from the germline V gene are LGHDT and YNNKEL (reference sequence). The CDR3 totals 15 residues. This CDR3 reads CASSQAQLGSYEQYF. The CDR3 DNA is TGTGCCAGCAGCCAAGCTCAACTCGGGAGCTACGAGCAGTACTTC.

This rearrangement joins TRBV6-1 to TRBJ1-2; TRBD1 is a possible D gene (5 bases). Per the germline V gene, CDR1 is MNHNS and CDR2 is SASEGT. Between the trimmed V and J ends, which lost 10 bases and 8 bases, there was a span of 20 bases. CDR3 length equals 13 residues. The CDR3 protein is CATFLGTKYGYTF. The CDR3, as DNA: TGTGCCACCTTTCTCGGGACTAAATACGGCTACACCTTC.

This clonotype was detected ten times or more. V gene TRBV29-1 combines with J gene TRBJ2-3; D remains unclear. Germline values: CDR1 SQVTM, CDR2 ANQGSEA. There are 15 residues in the CDR3. V was cut by 6 bases and J by 0 bases, with 16 bases left in between. CDR3 residues: CSVAKDRDSTDTQYF. DNA for the CDR3: TGCAGCGTCGCCAAAGACCGCGATAGCACAGATACGCAGTATTTT.

The chain is built from TRBV28 and TRBJ1-5; D might be TRBD1 (6 bases). CDR1 is MDHEN and CDR2 is SYDVKM in the germline V gene. The CDR3 runs 15 residues. Trimming pared 5 bases from V and 6 bases from J, leaving 17 bases between. CDR3 amino acids: CASSPSNRAGQPQHF. The CDR3, as DNA: TGTGCCAGCAGTCCATCCAACAGGGCGGGTCAGCCCCAGCATTTT.

This clonotype was found a few times. The gene calls are TRBV7-2 and TRBJ2-2, with a weak D call TRBD2 (5 bases). The CDR3 has 15 amino acids. Germline values: CDR1 SGHTA, CDR2 FQGNSA. V lost 5 bases to trimming and J lost 4 bases, with 14 bases between them. Here the CDR3 DNA reads TGTGCCAGCAGCCTCCAAGCGGTGGCCACCGGGGAGCTGTTTTTT. It is translated as CASSLQAVATGELFF.

This clonotype occurred a few times. CDR3 loop: CSANGGAGLGTGELFF. CDR3 DNA: TGCAGTGCGAATGGGGGGGCAGGGCTGGGCACCGGGGAGCTGTTTTTT. The J gene is TRBJ2-2, the V gene TRBV20-1; perhaps TRBD2 as D (7 bases). Germline V lookup: CDR1 DFQATT, CDR2 SNEGSKA (reference sequence). The CDR3 contains 16 residues. Trimming cost V 6 bases and J 4 bases, with 21 bases left between them.

This clonotype was observed a few times. As DNA, the CDR3 is TGCAGTGCGGACACAACTAGCACAGATACGCAGTATTTT. Its protein product is CSADTTSTDTQYF. The chain employs TRBV20-1 and TRBJ2-3; D might be TRBD1 (5 bases). The CDR3 totals 13 residues. The germline V gene has CDR1 DFQATT and CDR2 SNEGSKA (reference sequence). The V end was cut by 6 bases, the J end by 0 bases, with 10 bases between.

This clonotype was seen more than once but under ten times. V is TRBV12-3 or TRBV12-4 and J is TRBJ1-2; 10 bases agree with TRBD1. The CDR3 spans 14 residues. Germline trimming cut 6 bases from V and 7 bases from J; bases unmatched to any gene: 8. CDR3 bases: TGTGCCAGCAGACAGATGGGACAGGGGTTTGGCTACACCTTC. Amino acid sequence: CASRQMGQGFGYTF.

V gene TRBV18 combines with J gene TRBJ1-1; D not certain. The germline V gene encodes CDR1 KGHSH and CDR2 LQKENI. Deletions cut 2 bases from V and 0 bases from J, with 10 bases between. This CDR3 region has 15 residues. The CDR3 protein is CASSPDWGMNTEAFF. The CDR3 DNA reads TGTGCCAGCTCACCAGATTGGGGTATGAACACTGAAGCTTTCTTT.